This is a list of T cell receptor beta chains from one sample in a study of neoadjuvant anti-PD-1 for oral cavity cancer. Assay: immunoSEQ multiplex PCR; the TCRdb copy retains only in-frame clones and omits some. The sample carries 35,000 to 40,000 clones, more than 35% recorded once. This specimen was tumor tissue, taken after nivolumab (anti-PD-1) treatment. Source of these receptors: a person aged 35-79 years with oral cavity squamous cell carcinoma. CDR3s include the opening cysteine and the closing phenylalanine or tryptophan. D genes are given only for firm matches. Not every row has a clone size; where given, it reads once, few, many or a size class.

J: TRBJ2-1
D: -
size: few
V: TRBV4-1
length: 14
CDR3: CASSPDPRGNEQFF
DNA: TGCGCCAGCAGCCCGGACCCCCGAGGCAATGAGCAGTTCTTC

J: TRBJ2-7
D: TRBD2
size: -
V: TRBV9
length: 14
CDR3: CASSALAGGYEQYF
DNA: TGTGCCAGCAGCGCCCTAGCGGGAGGCTACGAGCAGTACTTC

J: TRBJ1-1
D: -
size: -
V: TRBV5-1
length: 16
CDR3: CASTGPGGAMNTEAFF
DNA: TGCGCCAGCACAGGACCGGGCGGGGCGATGAACACTGAAGCTTTCTTT

J: TRBJ2-7
D: -
size: once
V: TRBV21-1
length: 15
CDR3: CASSKGMVCPYEQYF
DNA: TGTGCCAGCAGCAAAGGAATGGTCTGTCCCTACGAGCAGTACTTC

J: TRBJ1-2
D: TRBD1
size: -
V: TRBV4-1
length: 16
CDR3: CASSQAQDRAHYGYTF
DNA: TGCGCCAGCAGCCAGGCCCAAGACAGGGCCCACTATGGCTACACCTTC

J: TRBJ2-7
D: TRBD1
size: many
V: TRBV6-1
length: 15
CDR3: CASTEEWTGGVRQYF
DNA: TGTGCCAGCACCGAGGAATGGACAGGGGGGGTGCGGCAGTACTTC

J: TRBJ2-7
D: -
size: -
V: TRBV11-2
length: 15
CDR3: CASSQEYADSYEQYF
DNA: TGTGCCAGCAGCCAAGAGTATGCAGACTCCTACGAGCAGTACTTC

J: TRBJ1-1
D: TRBD1
size: few
V: TRBV12-5
length: 14
CDR3: CASKTGTGNTEAFF
DNA: TGTGCTAGTAAAACCGGGACAGGGAACACTGAAGCTTTCTTT

J: TRBJ2-7
D: TRBD2
size: -
V: TRBV9
length: 16
CDR3: CASSVEGAGDTYEQYF
DNA: TGTGCCAGCAGCGTAGAAGGAGCGGGGGACACCTACGAGCAGTACTTC

J: TRBJ2-7
D: -
size: few
V: TRBV30
length: 15
CDR3: CAWSPPGRVSYEQYF
DNA: TGTGCCTGGAGCCCCCCGGGACGCGTATCCTACGAGCAGTACTTC

J: TRBJ2-7
D: -
size: -
V: TRBV27
length: 14
CDR3: CASSPVRDWNEQYF
DNA: TGTGCCAGCAGTCCGGTGAGGGACTGGAACGAGCAGTACTTC

J: TRBJ1-1
D: TRBD1
size: many
V: TRBV6-6
length: 15
CDR3: CASIYRGDRGQEAFF
DNA: TGTGCCAGCATCTACAGGGGGGACAGGGGGCAAGAAGCTTTCTTT

J: TRBJ2-1
D: -
size: few
V: TRBV9
length: 12
CDR3: CASSPPNNEQFF
DNA: TGTGCCAGCAGCCCCCCCAACAATGAGCAGTTCTTC

J: TRBJ1-1
D: -
size: many
V: TRBV19
length: 15
CDR3: CASSGGGGQRTEAFF
DNA: TGTGCCAGTAGTGGAGGAGGAGGACAGCGCACTGAAGCTTTCTTT

J: TRBJ1-3
D: TRBD1
size: few
V: TRBV2
length: 18
CDR3: CASTFWDRGRSSGNTIYF
DNA: TGTGCCAGCACCTTTTGGGACAGGGGAAGGAGTTCTGGAAACACCATATATTTT

J: TRBJ2-3
D: -
size: -
V: TRBV2
length: 13
CDR3: CASMGLPTDTQYF
DNA: TGTGCCAGCATGGGGCTACCTACAGATACGCAGTATTTT

J: TRBJ1-5
D: -
size: -
V: TRBV5-5
length: 14
CDR3: CASSFTGLGQPQHF
DNA: TGTGCCAGCAGCTTTACAGGGTTGGGACAGCCCCAGCATTTT

J: TRBJ2-1
D: TRBD2
size: many
V: TRBV19
length: 14
CDR3: CASTPSGSYNEQFF
DNA: TGTGCCAGTACTCCTAGCGGCTCCTACAATGAGCAGTTCTTC

J: TRBJ1-5
D: -
size: once
V: TRBV30
length: 13
CDR3: CAWSAGRNQPQHF
DNA: TGTGCCTGGAGTGCGGGACGCAATCAGCCCCAGCATTTT

J: TRBJ1-4
D: -
size: few
V: TRBV15
length: 15
CDR3: CATSRERTANEKLFF
DNA: TGTGCCACCAGCAGAGAAAGGACAGCTAATGAAAAACTGTTTTTT

J: TRBJ1-2
D: -
size: -
V: TRBV27
length: 12
CDR3: CASRQGSYGYTF
DNA: TGTGCCAGCCGGCAGGGATCCTATGGCTACACCTTC

J: TRBJ1-2
D: -
size: -
V: TRBV15
length: 13
CDR3: CATSRVVDYGYTF
DNA: TGTGCCACCAGCAGAGTGGTCGACTATGGCTACACCTTC

J: TRBJ1-1
D: TRBD1
size: -
V: TRBV5-1
length: 16
CDR3: CASSYPVAGGVTEAFF
DNA: TGCGCCAGCAGCTACCCTGTGGCAGGGGGCGTCACTGAAGCTTTCTTT

J: TRBJ2-3
D: -
size: many
V: TRBV30
length: 15
CDR3: CAWSVAGGSTDTQYF
DNA: TGTGCCTGGAGTGTAGCCGGCGGTTCCACAGATACGCAGTATTTT

J: TRBJ2-7
D: -
size: -
V: TRBV7-2
length: 16
CDR3: CASSQYRTGSGYEQYF
DNA: TGTGCCAGCAGCCAATACAGGACGGGAAGCGGGTACGAGCAGTACTTC

J: TRBJ1-1
D: -
size: -
V: TRBV6-6
length: 14
CDR3: CASSYSGKNTEAFF
DNA: TGTGCCAGCAGTTACTCGGGGAAGAACACTGAAGCTTTCTTT

J: TRBJ1-5
D: TRBD1
size: -
V: TRBV9
length: 15
CDR3: CASSVTGASNQPQHF
DNA: TGTGCCAGCAGCGTGACAGGGGCCTCCAATCAGCCCCAGCATTTT

J: TRBJ2-7
D: -
size: few
V: TRBV4-1
length: 15
CDR3: CASSQDFARSYEQYF
DNA: TGCGCCAGCAGCCAAGACTTCGCTCGTAGTTACGAGCAGTACTTC

J: TRBJ2-1
D: -
size: few
V: TRBV7-7
length: 13
CDR3: CASSEVLGYEQFF
DNA: TGTGCCAGCAGCGAGGTCCTAGGGTATGAGCAGTTCTTC

J: TRBJ2-5
D: -
size: many
V: TRBV19
length: 13
CDR3: CASSKTVQETQYF
DNA: TGTGCCAGTAGTAAGACAGTCCAAGAGACCCAGTACTTC

J: TRBJ1-1
D: -
size: few
V: TRBV2
length: 14
CDR3: CASSNQGYNTEAFF
DNA: TGTGCCAGCAGTAACCAGGGTTACAACACTGAAGCTTTCTTT

J: TRBJ2-4
D: -
size: -
V: TRBV6-5
length: 14
CDR3: CASHKGEGFGIQYF
DNA: TGTGCCAGCCACAAGGGGGAAGGATTCGGCATTCAGTACTTC

J: TRBJ1-1
D: -
size: -
V: TRBV19
length: 15
CDR3: CASSIGGRVNTEAFF
DNA: TGTGCCAGTAGCATTGGCGGACGGGTGAACACTGAAGCTTTCTTT

J: TRBJ1-2
D: -
size: few
V: TRBV2
length: 13
CDR3: CASSVRPNYGYTF
DNA: TGTGCCAGCAGTGTCAGGCCGAACTATGGCTACACCTTC

J: TRBJ2-1
D: -
size: -
V: TRBV20-1
length: 11
CDR3: CSCPGGQEQFF
DNA: TGCAGTTGTCCAGGGGGGCAGGAGCAGTTCTTC

J: TRBJ1-4
D: TRBD1
size: -
V: TRBV11-2
length: 15
CDR3: CASSPQGAHNEKLFF
DNA: TGTGCCAGCAGCCCACAGGGGGCACACAATGAAAAACTGTTTTTT

J: TRBJ2-7
D: -
size: few
V: TRBV16
length: 15
CDR3: CASSHRNSGGYEQYF
DNA: TGTGCCAGCAGCCACCGGAACTCGGGCGGCTACGAGCAGTACTTC

J: TRBJ1-2
D: -
size: -
V: TRBV30
length: 14
CDR3: CAWRDSGDSFGYTF
DNA: TGTGCCTGGAGAGATTCTGGGGATTCGTTTGGCTACACCTTC

J: TRBJ2-2
D: -
size: -
V: TRBV4-2
length: 16
CDR3: CASSQGVGGWTGELFF
DNA: TGTGCCAGCAGCCAAGGGGTTGGAGGGTGGACCGGGGAGCTGTTTTTT

J: TRBJ1-1
D: TRBD1
size: -
V: TRBV28
length: 13
CDR3: CASSPPGQTEAFF
DNA: TGTGCCAGCAGCCCCCCGGGACAGACTGAAGCTTTCTTT

J: TRBJ2-3
D: -
size: -
V: TRBV5-8
length: 15
CDR3: CASRKPRDLADTQYF
DNA: TGTGCCAGCAGGAAACCCAGGGATCTCGCAGATACGCAGTATTTT

J: TRBJ1-1
D: -
size: -
V: TRBV14
length: 14
CDR3: CASSLFALGGEAFF
DNA: TGTGCCAGCAGCCTTTTTGCCCTGGGTGGTGAAGCTTTCTTT

J: TRBJ1-2
D: TRBD1
size: -
V: TRBV5-1
length: 15
CDR3: CASSEGTGGVYGYTF
DNA: TGCGCCAGCAGTGAAGGGACAGGGGGAGTCTATGGCTACACCTTC

J: TRBJ2-1
D: -
size: -
V: TRBV5-1
length: 14
CDR3: CASSSTREGVRQFF
DNA: TGCGCCAGCAGCTCAACCCGTGAGGGGGTCCGACAGTTCTTC

J: TRBJ2-6
D: TRBD1
size: -
V: TRBV5-1
length: 17
CDR3: CASSAGDREAGANVLTF
DNA: TGCGCCAGCAGCGCGGGGGACAGGGAGGCTGGGGCCAACGTCCTGACTTTC

J: TRBJ1-2
D: -
size: medium-sized
V: TRBV27
length: 13
CDR3: CASRPQGGYGYTF
DNA: TGTGCCAGCAGGCCACAGGGAGGCTATGGCTACACCTTC

J: TRBJ2-1
D: -
size: many
V: TRBV13
length: 14
CDR3: CASSEMSSYNEQFF
DNA: TGTGCCAGCAGTGAGATGAGCTCCTACAATGAGCAGTTCTTC

J: TRBJ2-1
D: -
size: once
V: TRBV14
length: 16
CDR3: CASSQGYSGVHNEQFF
DNA: TGTGCCAGCAGCCAAGGGTACTCGGGAGTCCACAATGAGCAGTTCTTC

J: TRBJ1-3
D: -
size: few
V: TRBV19
length: 15
CDR3: CASSLGNRYGNTIYF
DNA: TGTGCCTCCTCCCTGGGGAATCGGTATGGAAACACCATATATTTT

J: TRBJ1-1
D: -
size: -
V: TRBV19
length: 17
CDR3: CASSISGTSKYGTEAFF
DNA: TGTGCCAGTAGTATCAGCGGGACATCTAAATATGGCACTGAAGCTTTCTTT

J: TRBJ2-1
D: TRBD2
size: -
V: TRBV2
length: 15
CDR3: CASRDFIGRAGEQFF
DNA: TGTGCCAGCAGGGACTTTATCGGGAGGGCCGGTGAGCAGTTCTTC

J: TRBJ2-7
D: -
size: -
V: TRBV25-1
length: 12
CDR3: CASSEVGYEQYF
DNA: TGTGCCAGCAGTGAAGTCGGATACGAGCAGTACTTC

J: TRBJ1-1
D: -
size: -
V: TRBV13
length: 13
CDR3: CASSPTGNTEAFF
DNA: TGTGCCAGCAGCCCCACAGGGAACACTGAAGCTTTCTTT

J: TRBJ1-2
D: TRBD1
size: few
V: TRBV30
length: 13
CDR3: CAWEGQGAGGYTF
DNA: TGTGCCTGGGAAGGACAGGGGGCGGGAGGCTACACCTTC

J: TRBJ2-7
D: TRBD1
size: few
V: TRBV5-4
length: 13
CDR3: CASSLAGGQSFYF
DNA: TGTGCCAGCAGCTTGGCAGGGGGACAGTCGTTTTACTTC

J: TRBJ2-2
D: -
size: -
V: TRBV2
length: 13
CDR3: CASRDMNTGELFF
DNA: TGTGCCAGCAGGGACATGAACACCGGGGAGCTGTTTTTT

J: TRBJ2-7
D: -
size: -
V: TRBV7-6
length: 13
CDR3: CASSLGEVYEQYF
DNA: TGTGCCAGCAGCTTAGGAGAGGTCTACGAGCAGTACTTC